The clone carrying this TCR beta chain appeared a few times. This specimen belongs to a study of T cells in Graves' hyperthyroidism and ophthalmopathy. The wider study: Pretreatment peripheral blood was obtained at initial diagnosis.

There were TCR beta CDR3 regions amplified from RNA transcripts. When the TCR CDR3 underwent first-round RT-PCR, the HTBI primer set was used. Each CDR3 protein is one row after TCRdb ran MiXCR on the multiplex PCR reads. The sample yields hundreds of thousands of distinct CDR3 sequences, roughly a sixth seen once. This CDR3 is built from 16 residues. CDR1 and CDR2 (germline): SGHTA, FQGNSA. V was trimmed by 5 bases and J by 3 bases, leaving 19 bases between them. The hyperthyroidism was newly diagnosed and had lasted under 2 months; the patients were aged 18 to 65. Sequencing was carried out using blood. J is TRBJ1-2 and V is TRBV7-2, with D possibly TRBD1 on 6 matching bases. This clonotype was sampled from a woman aged 45-60 years with Graves' hyperthyroidism that later progressed to Graves' ophthalmopathy. CDR3 in DNA: TGTGCCAGCAGCCCGGTTGGGGGCAGGAGCGACTATGGCTACACCTTC. The encoded protein is CASSPVGGRSDYGYTF.